This T cell receptor (beta chain) was sequenced for a study of patients and donors after allogeneic stem cell transplantation. Via MiXCR, TCRdb re-called the RT-PCR reads, giving one row per CDR3 protein. The sample holds 920,000 or so distinct CDR3 sequences; around 17% are singletons and the top ten take around 6%. The specimen was blood, either unsorted or a sorted T cell fraction (not recorded which). The sequence was collected from a human donor who was either an allogeneic HSCT recipient or a stem cell or donor lymphocyte infusion donor (not recorded which). It is not recorded whose cells these are; they may come from a transplant donor.

The CDR3 DNA follows: TGTGCCACCTCGACAGTCTTGGATGATGGCTACACCTTC. Translating it yields CATSTVLDDGYTF. The chain uses TRBV24-1 and TRBJ1-2, with D maybe TRBD1 (5 bases). Trimming took 9 bases from V and 6 from J, leaving 16 bases between them. CDR1 is KGHDR, CDR2 SFDVKD, per germline. The CDR3 loop spans 13 amino acids.